Listed here are 19 T cell receptor beta chains from one sample, sequenced in a study of PD-L1 blockade in urothelial cancer (dated by TCRdb to between 2016 and 2019). The receptor library was made with the immunoSEQ multiplex PCR assay. Here the immuneACCESS table is served through TCRdb, limited to in-frame sequences with V and J called. Missing clones are a known gap in these copies; in checked studies unresolved V genes cover under half, and the rest lacks a known reason. This sample comprises about 50,000 clones, 70% to 90% of them detected only once. The ten largest clones represent 8.8% of the sample. This sample's time point label indicates: peripheral blood 6 weeks after treatment start. Sequenced material: PBMCs, taken around atezolizumab (anti-PD-L1) treatment. Receptors originate from a man in his 70s with urothelial cancer.

This chain joins TRBV6-1 and TRBJ2-7; a weak D match, TRBD2 (6 bases). Trimming took 1 base from V and 5 from J, leaving 15 bases between them. Germline loops: CDR1 MNHNS, CDR2 SASEGT. This CDR3 spans 15 amino acids. CDR3 sequence reads: CASSEGRLASHEQYF. The CDR3 DNA follows: TGTGCCAGCAGTGAAGGGCGTCTAGCGAGCCACGAGCAGTACTTC.

The chain links TRBV28 to TRBJ2-1, with D uncertain. This CDR3 is 11 amino acids long. Per germline, CDR1 MDHEN and CDR2 SYDVKM. V lost 7 bases to trimming and J lost 9 bases, with 10 bases between them. The CDR3, as DNA: TGTGCCAGCAAGAGTCTCCGTGAGCAGTTCTTC. Residues: CASKSLREQFF.

This chain connects TRBV9 to TRBJ2-3; D may be TRBD1 (5 bases). CDR1 SGDLS and CDR2 YYNGEE come from the germline V gene. The length of the CDR3 is 14 residues. Trimming removed 3 bases from V and 1 base from J, with 9 bases in between. The DNA of the CDR3 is TGTGCCAGCAGCGAGGACATCCGCACAGATACGCAGTATTTT. This codes for CASSEDIRTDTQYF.

This clone appeared a single time. The rearrangement links TRBV5-6 to TRBJ1-1; D is possibly TRBD1 (6 bases). Germline V gene lookup returns CDR1 SGHDT and CDR2 YYEEEE. V gave up 4 bases and J gave up 1 base, with 14 bases separating them. The CDR3 sequence is 15 residues long. The CDR3 nucleotides read TGTGCCAGCAGCGTCCCGGGACACACGAACACTGAAGCTTTCTTT. This encodes CASSVPGHTNTEAFF.

In this sample, this clone turned up once. The rearrangement joins TRBV2 to TRBJ2-2; D is ambiguous. This CDR3 contains 15 residues. The V gene's germline CDR1 is SNHLY and CDR2 FYNNEI. The ends were cut back, 6 bases at V and 0 bases at J, with 11 bases in the middle. CDR3 protein: CASRRLIANTGELFF. The DNA of the CDR3 is TGTGCCAGCAGGAGACTGATCGCGAACACCGGGGAGCTGTTTTTT.

This clone has a handful of counts. The chain is built from TRBV6-1 and TRBJ2-7, with 7 bases matching TRBD1. Germline lookup yields CDR1 MNHNS and CDR2 SASEGT. Trimming took 6 bases from V and 4 from J; bases not matched to a gene: 6. The CDR3 covers 13 residues. As DNA, the CDR3 is TGTGCCAGCAGCCAGGGGGTTTCGTACGAGCAGTACTTC. This codes for CASSQGVSYEQYF.

Many counts were recorded for this clone. The chain combines TRBV4-1 with TRBJ2-7; 9 nucleotides align to TRBD2. Germline V gene sequence: CDR1 MGHRA, CDR2 YSYEKL. The CDR3 is 17 amino acids. V shed 4 bases, J shed 2 bases, and the junction held 12 bases outside the gene matches. As DNA, the CDR3 is TGCGCCAGCAGCCGGGGTATACTAGCGGGTACAACCTACGAGCAGTACTTC. It specifies CASSRGILAGTTYEQYF.

As for this clone: The junction differs from germline at one of its ends, possibly a read error. The chain is built from TRBV4-1 and TRBJ2-3; 7 bases are shared with TRBD2. The CDR3 runs 17 residues. CDR1 is MGHRA and CDR2 is YSYEKL in the germline V gene. CDR3 sequence (DNA): TGCGGCAGCAGAAAAGTAGGAGGACTAGGGAGCACAGATACGCAGTATTTT. Translating gives CGSRKVGGLGSTDTQYF.

This clone was observed a handful of times. The chain carries TRBV5-1 and TRBJ2-5; TRBD1 matches 9 bases. CDR3 size: 16 residues. The V gene's germline CDR1 is SGHRS and CDR2 YFSETQ. The junction had 7 bases not matched to a gene; V was cut back by 2 bases and J by 2 bases. CDR3 in DNA: TGCGCCAGCAGCTTTCCGGGACAGGGCCTACAAGAGACCCAGTACTTC. Translated: CASSFPGQGLQETQYF. Combining the CDR3 with reference TRBV5-1 and TRBJ2-5 gives the whole variable domain KAGVTQTPRYLIKTRGQQVTLSCSPISGHRSVSWYQQTPGQGLQFLFEYFSETQRNKGNFPGRFSGRQFSNSRSEMNVSTLELGDSALYLCASSFPGQGLQETQYFGPGTRLLVL.

The chain combines TRBV5-1 with TRBJ2-5; perhaps TRBD2 as D (5 bases). Trimming cost V 0 bases and J 4 bases, with 7 bases left between them. This CDR3 is built from 13 residues. CDR1 and CDR2 from the germline V gene are SGHRS and YFSETQ. The chain's CDR3 is CASSLGEPETQYF. CDR3 nucleotides: TGCGCCAGCAGCTTGGGGGAGCCAGAGACCCAGTACTTC. Looking up the rest from reference TRBV5-1 and TRBJ2-5 gives the full variable domain: KAGVTQTPRYLIKTRGQQVTLSCSPISGHRSVSWYQQTPGQGLQFLFEYFSETQRNKGNFPGRFSGRQFSNSRSEMNVSTLELGDSALYLCASSLGEPETQYFGPGTRLLVL.

V usage is TRBV30 and J usage is TRBJ2-5; 8 bases are a match to TRBD1. V was clipped by 3 bases and J by 4 bases; unmatched bases: 10. Germline CDR1 is GTSNPN and CDR2 is SVGIG (reference sequence). The CDR3 consists of 15 residues. The CDR3 loop reads CAWRTGTGYRETQYF. Written as DNA, the CDR3 is TGTGCCTGGAGAACCGGGACAGGTTATCGAGAGACCCAGTACTTC.

V usage is TRBV5-4 and J usage is TRBJ2-5, with a possible D match to TRBD2 (5 bases). Looked up from germline, CDR1 is SGHNT and CDR2 is YYREEE (reference sequence). V was trimmed by 0 bases and J by 5 bases, leaving 11 bases between them. CDR3 length equals 14 residues. CDR3 in amino acids: CASSLGSSRETQYF. The DNA of the CDR3 is TGTGCCAGCAGCTTGGGGTCTAGCCGGGAGACCCAGTACTTC.

The rearrangement uses TRBV7-6 and TRBJ2-2; maybe TRBD2 (5 bases). The CDR3 sequence is 16 residues long. V lost 1 base, J lost 0 bases, and 9 bases lay in between. Germline loops: CDR1 SGHVS, CDR2 FNYEAQ. In DNA, the CDR3 is TGTGCCAGCAGCTTAGGAGTAGCGTCGAACACCGGGGAGCTGTTTTTT. It is translated as CASSLGVASNTGELFF. The full variable domain, its missing parts supplied by reference TRBV7-6 and TRBJ2-2, is GAGVSQSPRYKVTKRGQDVALRCDPISGHVSLYWYRQALGQGPEFLTYFNYEAQQDKSGLPNDRFSAERPEGSISTLTIQRTEQRDSAMYRCASSLGVASNTGELFFGEGSRLTVL.

This chain links TRBV4-2 with TRBJ1-2, with D possibly being TRBD1 (6 bases). The germline V gene has CDR1 LGHNA and CDR2 YNFKEQ. Deletions cut 0 bases from V and 7 bases from J, with 9 bases between. This CDR3 contains 13 residues. CDR3 nucleotides: TGTGCCAGCAGCCAAGAGGCAGGGGCTGGCTACACCTTC. Protein sequence: CASSQEAGAGYTF.

The V call is TRBV25-1, the J call TRBJ1-6; TRBD1 matches 9 bases. The CDR3 length is 15 residues. Per germline, CDR1 MGHDK and CDR2 SYGVNS. With V trimmed by 4 bases and J by 7 bases, 5 bases remained unmatched. For the CDR3, the DNA is TGTGCCAGCAGTGGGGGACAGGGCGAGAATTCACCCCTCCACTTT. This sequence encodes CASSGGQGENSPLHF.

The V and J genes are TRBV5-1 and TRBJ2-1; a weak D match, TRBD1 (6 bases). CDR3 length: 14 amino acids. V lost 4 bases, J lost 9 bases, and 17 bases lay in between. Germline V gene sequence: CDR1 SGHRS, CDR2 YFSETQ. In nucleotides, the CDR3 is TGCGCCAGCAGCATCGGACAGAAAGAACGTGAGCAGTTCTTC. Its translation: CASSIGQKEREQFF.

V and J are TRBV5-4 and TRBJ2-1, with 12 positions matching TRBD1. V trimming: 3 bases; J trimming: 6 bases; junction bases outside the gene matches: 7. CDR1 is SGHNT, CDR2 YYREEE, per germline (reference sequence). The CDR3 is made up of 16 amino acids. CDR3 loop: CASSSPGTGGRNEQFF. The CDR3 nucleotides are TGTGCCAGCAGCTCCCCCGGGACAGGGGGCCGCAATGAGCAGTTCTTC.

The CDR3 DNA reads as TGTGCCAGCAGCTTGGGGCAGACTAATGAAAAACTGTTTTTT. Amino acids: CASSLGQTNEKLFF. The rearrangement joins TRBV5-4 to TRBJ1-4, with D uncertain. The CDR3 contains 14 residues. The V gene lost 0 bases and the J gene lost 2 bases, with 5 bases spanning the gap. The germline gives CDR1 SGHNT, CDR2 YYREEE (reference sequence).

This chain joins TRBV28 and TRBJ1-2, with 11 bases lining up with TRBD1. This CDR3 contains 17 residues. V shed 3 bases, J shed 4 bases, and the junction held 10 bases outside the gene matches. The germline V gene has CDR1 MDHEN and CDR2 SYDVKM. CDR3: CASSLAGTGGSLYGYTF. Written as DNA, the CDR3 is TGTGCCAGCAGTTTGGCCGGGACAGGGGGTTCCCTCTATGGCTACACCTTC.